This TCR beta chain appears in the sequencing data of a study of technical replicates of blood from a handful of donors. Trimming removed 6 bases from V and 1 base from J; junction bases left unmatched: 5. CDR1 LNHDA and CDR2 SQIVND come from the germline V gene (reference sequence). The CDR3 runs to 14 residues. Here immunoSEQ multiplex PCR was the method, and the copy in TCRdb shows in-frame clones only, minus some. The sample holds 60,000 to 80,000 clones, roughly 90% seen once. The clonotype originates from a human donor in good health. Some clones in this sample may be carry-over from other donors' samples. The chain has TRBV19 and TRBJ1-1; 7 bases are a match to TRBD1. Specimen: PBMCs. The CDR3 DNA follows: TGTGCCAGTAGCACAAGACAGGGGAACACTGAAGCTTTCTTT. Its protein product is CASSTRQGNTEAFF.